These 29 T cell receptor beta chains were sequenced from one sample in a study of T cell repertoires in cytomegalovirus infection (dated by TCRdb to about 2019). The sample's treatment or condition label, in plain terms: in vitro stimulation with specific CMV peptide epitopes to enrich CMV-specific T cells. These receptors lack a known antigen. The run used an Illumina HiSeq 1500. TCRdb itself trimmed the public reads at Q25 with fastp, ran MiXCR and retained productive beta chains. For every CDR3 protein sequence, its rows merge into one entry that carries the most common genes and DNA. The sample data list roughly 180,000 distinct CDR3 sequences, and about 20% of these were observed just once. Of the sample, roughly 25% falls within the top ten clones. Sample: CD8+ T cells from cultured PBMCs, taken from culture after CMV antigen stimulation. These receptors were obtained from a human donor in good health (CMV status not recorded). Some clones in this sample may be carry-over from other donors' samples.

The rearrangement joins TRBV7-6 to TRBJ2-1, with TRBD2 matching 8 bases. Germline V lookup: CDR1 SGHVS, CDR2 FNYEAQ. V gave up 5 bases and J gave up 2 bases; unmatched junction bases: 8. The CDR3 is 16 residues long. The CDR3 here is CASSTRAGDAYNEQFF. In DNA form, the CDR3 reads TGTGCCAGCAGCACCCGAGCGGGGGACGCCTACAATGAGCAGTTCTTC.

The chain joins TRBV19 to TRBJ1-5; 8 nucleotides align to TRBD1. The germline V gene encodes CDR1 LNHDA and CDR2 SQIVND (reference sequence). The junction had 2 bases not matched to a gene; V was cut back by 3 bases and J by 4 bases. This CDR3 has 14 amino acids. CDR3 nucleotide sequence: TGTGCCAGTAGTATCCGGGACAGGAATCAGCCCCAGCATTTT. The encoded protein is CASSIRDRNQPQHF.

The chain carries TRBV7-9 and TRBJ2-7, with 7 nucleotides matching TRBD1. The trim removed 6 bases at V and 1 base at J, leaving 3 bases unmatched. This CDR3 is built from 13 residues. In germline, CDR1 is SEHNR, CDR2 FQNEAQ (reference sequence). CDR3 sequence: CASSGDRSYEQYF. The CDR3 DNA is TGTGCCAGCAGTGGGGACAGATCCTACGAGCAGTACTTC.

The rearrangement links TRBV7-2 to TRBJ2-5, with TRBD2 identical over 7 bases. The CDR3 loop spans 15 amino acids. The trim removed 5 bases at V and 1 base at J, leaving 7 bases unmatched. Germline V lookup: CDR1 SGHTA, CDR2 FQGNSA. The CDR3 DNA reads TGTGCCAGCAGCCCCGGGAGGAGCCGCCAAGAGACCCAGTACTTC. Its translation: CASSPGRSRQETQYF.

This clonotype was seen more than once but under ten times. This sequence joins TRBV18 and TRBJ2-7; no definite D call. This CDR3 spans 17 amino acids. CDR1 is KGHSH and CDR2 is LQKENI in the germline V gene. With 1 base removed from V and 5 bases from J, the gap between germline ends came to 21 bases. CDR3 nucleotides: TGTGCCAGCTCACCACTCGATATAGATACGAGAGCTAACGAGCAGTACTTC. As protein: CASSPLDIDTRANEQYF.

CDR3 nucleotides: TGTGCCAGCGACAACATTGATAGGGAGTTAGGCGAGCAGTACTTC. Its protein is CASDNIDRELGEQYF. This sequence joins TRBV6-6 and TRBJ2-7, with D possibly TRBD2 on 5 matching bases. The CDR3 covers 15 residues. Trimming pared 8 bases from V and 6 bases from J, leaving 23 bases between. CDR1 and CDR2 (germline): MNHNY, SVGAGI (reference sequence).

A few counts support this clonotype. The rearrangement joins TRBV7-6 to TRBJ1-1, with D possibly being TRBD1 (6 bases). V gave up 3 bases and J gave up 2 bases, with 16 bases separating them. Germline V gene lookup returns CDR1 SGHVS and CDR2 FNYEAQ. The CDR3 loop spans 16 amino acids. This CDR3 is CASSFSLSGTNTEAFF. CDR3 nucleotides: TGTGCCAGCAGCTTTTCCCTCTCGGGGACAAACACTGAAGCTTTCTTT.

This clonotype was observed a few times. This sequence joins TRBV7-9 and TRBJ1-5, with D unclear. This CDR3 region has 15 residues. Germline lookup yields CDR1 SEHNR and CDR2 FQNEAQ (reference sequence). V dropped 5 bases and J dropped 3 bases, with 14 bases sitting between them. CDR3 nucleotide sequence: TGTGCCAGCAGCCAGGACCAACTGCACAATCAGCCCCAGCATTTT. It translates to CASSQDQLHNQPQHF.

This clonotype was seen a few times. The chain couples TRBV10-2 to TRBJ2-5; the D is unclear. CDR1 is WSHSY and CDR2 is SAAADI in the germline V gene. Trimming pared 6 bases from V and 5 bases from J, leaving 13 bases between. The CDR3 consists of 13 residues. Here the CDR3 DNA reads TGCGCCAGCAGACTGGACGGTGGGGAGACCCAGTACTTC. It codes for CASRLDGGETQYF.

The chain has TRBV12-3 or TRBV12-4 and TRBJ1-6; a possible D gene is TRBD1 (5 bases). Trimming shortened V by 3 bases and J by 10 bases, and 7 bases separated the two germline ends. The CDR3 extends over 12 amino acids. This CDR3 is CASSLGRSPLHF. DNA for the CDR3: TGTGCCAGCAGTTTGGGGCGGTCACCCCTCCACTTT.

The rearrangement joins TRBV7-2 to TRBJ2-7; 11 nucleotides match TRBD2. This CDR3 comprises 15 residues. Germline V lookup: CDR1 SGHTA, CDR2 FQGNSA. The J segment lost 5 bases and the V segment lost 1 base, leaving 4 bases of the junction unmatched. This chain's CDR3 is CASSLVSGGAHEQYF. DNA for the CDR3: TGTGCCAGCAGCTTAGTTAGCGGGGGGGCCCACGAGCAGTACTTC.

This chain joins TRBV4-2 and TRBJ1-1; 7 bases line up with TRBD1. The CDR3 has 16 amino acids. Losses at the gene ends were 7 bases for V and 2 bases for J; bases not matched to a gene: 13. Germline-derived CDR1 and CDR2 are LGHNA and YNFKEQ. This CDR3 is CASTFPGGGPNTEAFF. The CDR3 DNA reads TGTGCCAGCACCTTTCCAGGGGGGGGCCCTAACACTGAAGCTTTCTTT.

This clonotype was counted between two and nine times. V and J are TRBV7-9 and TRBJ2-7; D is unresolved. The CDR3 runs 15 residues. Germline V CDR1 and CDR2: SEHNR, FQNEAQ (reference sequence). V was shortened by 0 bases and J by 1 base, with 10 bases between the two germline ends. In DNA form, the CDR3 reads TGTGCCAGCAGCTTAGCGCAAGAAGGATCCTACGAGCAGTACTTC. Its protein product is CASSLAQEGSYEQYF.

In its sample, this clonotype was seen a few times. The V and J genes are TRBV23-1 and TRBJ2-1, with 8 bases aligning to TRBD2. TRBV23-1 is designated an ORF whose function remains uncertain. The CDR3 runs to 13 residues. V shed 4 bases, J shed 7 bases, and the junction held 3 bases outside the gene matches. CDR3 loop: CASSLPGGNEQFF. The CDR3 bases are TGCGCCAGCAGTCTACCGGGAGGGAATGAGCAGTTCTTC.

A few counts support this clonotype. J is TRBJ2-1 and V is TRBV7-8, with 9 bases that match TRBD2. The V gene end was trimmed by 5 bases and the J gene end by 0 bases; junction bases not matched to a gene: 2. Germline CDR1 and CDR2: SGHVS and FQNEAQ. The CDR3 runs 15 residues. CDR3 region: CASSQAGGSYNEQFF. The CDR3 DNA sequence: TGTGCCAGCAGCCAAGCGGGGGGCTCCTACAATGAGCAGTTCTTC.

CDR3 nucleotides: TGTGCCAGCAGCCCTTTGCTGGCGGGGTCCTACAATGAGCAGTTCTTC. Protein: CASSPLLAGSYNEQFF. The chain couples TRBV7-2 to TRBJ2-1; a possible D gene is TRBD2 (6 bases). Germline CDR1 and CDR2: SGHTA and FQGNSA. This CDR3 has 16 amino acids. Trimming removed 5 bases at V and 1 base at J, with 15 bases between.

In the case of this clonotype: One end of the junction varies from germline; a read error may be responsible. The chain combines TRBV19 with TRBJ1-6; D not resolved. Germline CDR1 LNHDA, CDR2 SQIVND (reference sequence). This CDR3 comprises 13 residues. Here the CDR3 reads CASSIPGSPRPTF. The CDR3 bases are TGTGCCAGTAGTATACCCGGCTCTCCAAGGCCCACCTTT. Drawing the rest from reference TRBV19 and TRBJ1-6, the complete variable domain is DGGITQSPKYLFRKEGQNVTLSCEQNLNHDAMYWYRQDPGQGLRLIYYSQIVNDFQKGDIAEGYSVSREKKESFPLTVTSAQKNPTAFYLCASSIPGSPRPTFGNGTRLTVT.

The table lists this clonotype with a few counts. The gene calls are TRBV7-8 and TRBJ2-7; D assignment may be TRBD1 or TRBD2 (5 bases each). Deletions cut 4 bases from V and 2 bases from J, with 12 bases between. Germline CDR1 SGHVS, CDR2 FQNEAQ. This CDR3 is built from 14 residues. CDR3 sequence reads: CASSYTGGTYEQYF. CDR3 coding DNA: TGTGCCAGCAGCTATACAGGAGGAACCTACGAGCAGTACTTC. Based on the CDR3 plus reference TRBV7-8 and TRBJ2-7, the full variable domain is GAGVSQSPRYKVAKRGQDVALRCDPISGHVSLFWYQQALGQGPEFLTYFQNEAQLDKSGLPSDRFFAERPEGSVSTLKIQRTQQEDSAVYLCASSYTGGTYEQYFGPGTRLTVT.

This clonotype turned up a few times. Here the CDR3 DNA reads TGCAGTGCTAGTCACGGACAGGGTATAGCAGATACGCAGTATTTT. This codes for CSASHGQGIADTQYF. This chain joins TRBV20-1 and TRBJ2-3; 8 bases agree with TRBD1. The germline V gene encodes CDR1 DFQATT and CDR2 SNEGSKA (reference sequence). The V segment lost 3 bases and the J segment 4 bases; nucleotides outside the gene matches: 9. The CDR3 runs to 15 residues.

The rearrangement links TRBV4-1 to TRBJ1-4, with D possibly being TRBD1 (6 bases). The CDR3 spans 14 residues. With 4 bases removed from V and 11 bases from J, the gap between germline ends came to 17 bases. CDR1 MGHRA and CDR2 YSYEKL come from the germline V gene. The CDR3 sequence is CASSLLEGQGKLFF. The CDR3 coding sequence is TGCGCCAGCAGCCTCCTAGAGGGCCAGGGGAAACTGTTTTTT.

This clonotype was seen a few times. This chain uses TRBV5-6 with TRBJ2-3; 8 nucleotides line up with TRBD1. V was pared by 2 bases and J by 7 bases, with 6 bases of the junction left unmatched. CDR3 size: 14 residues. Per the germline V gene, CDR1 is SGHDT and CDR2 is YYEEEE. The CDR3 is CASSFRGQTHTQYF. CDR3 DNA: TGTGCCAGCAGCTTCAGGGGGCAGACTCATACGCAGTATTTT.

For the CDR3, the DNA is TGTGCCAGCAGCCTCGGGACTAGCAGCTACGAGCAGTACTTC. Residues: CASSLGTSSYEQYF. V is TRBV4-2 and J is TRBJ2-7, with 9 bases lining up with TRBD2. V gave up 4 bases and J gave up 3 bases; unmatched junction bases: 4. The germline V gene has CDR1 LGHNA and CDR2 YNFKEQ. The CDR3 has 14 residues.

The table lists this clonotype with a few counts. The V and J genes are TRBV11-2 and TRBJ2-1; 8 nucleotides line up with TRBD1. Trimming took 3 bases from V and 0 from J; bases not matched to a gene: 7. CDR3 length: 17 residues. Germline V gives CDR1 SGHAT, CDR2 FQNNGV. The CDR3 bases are TGTGCCAGCAGCTTCAACTCGGGACAGGACTCCTACAATGAGCAGTTCTTC. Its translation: CASSFNSGQDSYNEQFF.

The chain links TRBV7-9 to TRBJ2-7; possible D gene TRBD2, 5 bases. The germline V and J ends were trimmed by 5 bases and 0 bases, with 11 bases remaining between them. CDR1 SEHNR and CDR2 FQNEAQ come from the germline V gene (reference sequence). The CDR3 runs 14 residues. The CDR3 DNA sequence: TGTGCCAGCAGCGAGACCGGGAACTCCTACGAGCAGTACTTC. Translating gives CASSETGNSYEQYF.

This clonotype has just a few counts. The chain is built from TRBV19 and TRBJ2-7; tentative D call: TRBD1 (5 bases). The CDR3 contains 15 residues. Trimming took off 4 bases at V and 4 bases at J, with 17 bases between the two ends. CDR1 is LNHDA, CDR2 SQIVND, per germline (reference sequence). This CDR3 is CASSTWGLESYEQYF. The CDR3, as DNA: TGTGCCAGTAGTACTTGGGGCCTTGAAAGTTACGAGCAGTACTTC.

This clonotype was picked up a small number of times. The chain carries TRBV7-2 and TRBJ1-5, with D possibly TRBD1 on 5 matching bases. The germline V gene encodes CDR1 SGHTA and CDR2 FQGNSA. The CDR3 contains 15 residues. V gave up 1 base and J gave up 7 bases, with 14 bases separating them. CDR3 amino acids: CASSLVGQGDQPQHF. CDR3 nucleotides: TGTGCCAGCAGCTTAGTCGGGCAGGGTGACCAGCCCCAGCATTTT.

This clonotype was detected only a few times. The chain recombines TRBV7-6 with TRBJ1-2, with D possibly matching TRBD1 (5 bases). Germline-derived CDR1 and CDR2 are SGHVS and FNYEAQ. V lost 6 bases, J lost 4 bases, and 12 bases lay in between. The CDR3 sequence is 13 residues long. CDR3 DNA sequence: TGTGCCAGCAGTACGGGGGAAGGCTATGGCTACACCTTC. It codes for CASSTGEGYGYTF.

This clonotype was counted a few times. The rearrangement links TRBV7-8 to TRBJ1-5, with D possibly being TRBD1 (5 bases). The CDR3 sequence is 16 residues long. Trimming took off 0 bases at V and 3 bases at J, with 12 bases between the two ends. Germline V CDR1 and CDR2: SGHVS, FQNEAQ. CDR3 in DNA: TGTGCCAGCAGCTTAGCCATCGACAGATTCAATCAGCCCCAGCATTTT. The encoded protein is CASSLAIDRFNQPQHF. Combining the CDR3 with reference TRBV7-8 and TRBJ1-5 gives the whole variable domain GAGVSQSPRYKVAKRGQDVALRCDPISGHVSLFWYQQALGQGPEFLTYFQNEAQLDKSGLPSDRFFAERPEGSVSTLKIQRTQQEDSAVYLCASSLAIDRFNQPQHFGDGTRLSIL.

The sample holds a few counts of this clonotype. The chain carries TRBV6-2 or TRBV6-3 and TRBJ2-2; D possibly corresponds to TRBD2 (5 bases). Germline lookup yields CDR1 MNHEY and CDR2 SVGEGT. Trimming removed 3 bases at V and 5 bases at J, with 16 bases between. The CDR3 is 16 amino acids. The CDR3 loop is CASSYAPGILTGELFF. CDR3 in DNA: TGTGCCAGCAGTTATGCGCCGGGGATTCTAACCGGGGAGCTGTTTTTT.